One and the same sample provided the 12 T cell receptor beta chains below, sequenced in a study of blood T cell repertoires in COVID-19 (dated by TCRdb to about 2020). Library prep was done by the immunoSEQ multiplex PCR assay. TCRdb provides this immuneACCESS table in a form limited to in-frame rearrangements. Some clones are lacking; in checked studies, under half of them reflect an unresolved V gene, and why the rest are absent is not known. The sample has about 200,000 clones on record, 70% to 90% of them singletons. Roughly a sixth of the sample belongs to the ten largest clones. Sequencing used peripheral blood. Source of these receptors: a man aged 45-60 years with COVID-19, enrolled during active disease.

The chain employs TRBV2 and TRBJ1-5; D possibly corresponds to TRBD1 (5 bases). Trimming shortened V by 5 bases and J by 0 bases, and 8 bases separated the two germline ends. The germline V gene encodes CDR1 SNHLY and CDR2 FYNNEI. The CDR3 is 14 amino acids. The CDR3 DNA sequence: TGTGCCAGCAGTCAGACAGTTAGCAATCAGCCCCAGCATTTT. It yields the protein CASSQTVSNQPQHF.

The chain links TRBV25-1 to TRBJ1-1, with D tentatively TRBD1 (5 bases). The CDR3 consists of 13 residues. Looked up from germline, CDR1 is MGHDK and CDR2 is SYGVNS. V lost 9 bases, J lost 2 bases, and 13 bases lay in between. CDR3 in amino acids: CASRGLGNTEAFF. The CDR3, as DNA: TGTGCCAGTAGGGGTTTAGGAAACACTGAAGCTTTCTTT.

In its sample, this clone was seen a few times. The rearrangement links TRBV4-3 to TRBJ1-6, with a possible D match to TRBD1 (6 bases). The V and J ends lost 3 bases and 9 bases respectively, with 12 bases between them. From germline, CDR1 is LGHNA and CDR2 YSLEER. The CDR3 contains 14 residues. Written as DNA, the CDR3 is TGCGCCAGCAGCCACGGGACAAGCAGTTCACCCCTCCACTTT. Protein product: CASSHGTSSSPLHF.

The genes are TRBV2 and TRBJ2-7, with a possible D match to TRBD1 (6 bases). Trimming shortened V by 6 bases and J by 3 bases, and 15 bases separated the two germline ends. This CDR3 contains 14 residues. Per the germline V gene, CDR1 is SNHLY and CDR2 is FYNNEI. The CDR3 nucleotides read TGTGCCAGCAGCCGAACAGGGAATTACTACGAGCAGTACTTC. Translating gives CASSRTGNYYEQYF.

The rearrangement joins TRBV6-5 to TRBJ1-1; unclear D gene. This CDR3 region has 13 residues. Looked up from germline, CDR1 is MNHEY and CDR2 is SVGAGI. Trimming took 7 bases from V and 0 from J, leaving 9 bases between them. This chain's CDR3 is CASMIQLNTEAFF. CDR3 sequence (DNA): TGTGCCAGCATGATACAACTGAACACTGAAGCTTTCTTT.

A single count supports this clone. DNA for the CDR3: TGTGCCACCAGCAGGACAGGGGGCCTGTACGAGCAGTACTTC. This sequence encodes CATSRTGGLYEQYF. The chain carries TRBV15 and TRBJ2-7, with 10 bases aligning to TRBD1. The CDR3 has 14 amino acids. Germline V gene sequence: CDR1 LNHNV, CDR2 YYDKDF (reference sequence). With 3 bases clipped from V and 4 bases from J, the junction kept 3 bases outside the gene matches.

The chain links TRBV11-2 to TRBJ2-5; TRBD1 might be the D (5 bases). The germline gives CDR1 SGHAT, CDR2 FQNNGV. Trimming pared 10 bases from V and 1 base from J, leaving 16 bases between. The CDR3 consists of 14 residues. The DNA of the CDR3 is TGTGCCACCCAGGTCTGGCAGGGCCAAGAGACCCAGTACTTC. It translates to CATQVWQGQETQYF.

The chain recombines TRBV19 with TRBJ1-2; no reliable D call. Trimming took 5 bases from V and 4 from J, leaving 8 bases between them. The CDR3 length is 12 residues. Germline V gene sequence: CDR1 LNHDA, CDR2 SQIVND (reference sequence). This chain's CDR3 is CASSPRPYGYTF. In DNA form, the CDR3 reads TGTGCCAGTAGTCCCCGTCCCTATGGCTACACCTTC.

The rearrangement uses TRBV3-1 (or the pseudogene TRBV3-2) and TRBJ1-2, with TRBD1 identical over 8 bases. Germline trimming cut 4 bases from V and 2 bases from J; bases unmatched to any gene: 3. Looked up from germline, CDR1 is LGHDT and CDR2 is YNNKEL (reference sequence). The length of the CDR3 is 14 residues. DNA for the CDR3: TGTGCCAGCAGCCGGAACAGGGGGAACTATGGCTACACCTTC. Its translation is CASSRNRGNYGYTF.

In the case of this clone: Within the sample, other DNA sequences also encode this same CDR3. The chain carries TRBV9 and TRBJ2-3, with D uncertain. V was trimmed by 0 bases and J by 0 bases, leaving 8 bases between them. Germline CDR1 is SGDLS and CDR2 is YYNGEE. The CDR3 is 15 amino acids. CDR3 amino acids: CASSVVAASTDTQYF. DNA of the CDR3: TGTGCCAGCAGCGTAGTGGCCGCTAGCACAGATACGCAGTATTTT.

In its sample, this clone was seen once. The chain is built from TRBV6-5 and TRBJ2-7; D might be TRBD1 (6 bases). In germline, CDR1 is MNHEY, CDR2 SVGAGI. This CDR3 region has 14 residues. Trimming shortened V by 8 bases and J by 1 base, and 15 bases separated the two germline ends. CDR3 nucleotides: TGTGCCAGCTCAGTCGGACAGCGGTCCTACGAGCAGTACTTC. As protein: CASSVGQRSYEQYF.

The gene calls are TRBV12-3 or TRBV12-4 and TRBJ1-1; D is possibly TRBD1 (6 bases). This CDR3 is 12 amino acids long. V lost 2 bases and J 5 bases, leaving 6 bases between the germline ends. CDR3 in DNA: TGTGCCAGCAGTTTAACAGGGACTGAAGCTTTCTTT. It specifies CASSLTGTEAFF.